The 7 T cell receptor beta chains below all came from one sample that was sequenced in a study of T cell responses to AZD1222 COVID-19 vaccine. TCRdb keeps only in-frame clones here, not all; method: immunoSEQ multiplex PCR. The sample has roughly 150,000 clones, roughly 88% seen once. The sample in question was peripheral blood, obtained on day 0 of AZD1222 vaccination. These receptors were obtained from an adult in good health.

In DNA, the CDR3 is TGTGCCAGCAGCCGTGACAGGCTCCACTATGGCTACACCTTC. Amino acid sequence: CASSRDRLHYGYTF. The chain joins TRBV9 to TRBJ1-2, with TRBD1 as a possible D gene (6 bases). V gave up 4 bases and J gave up 3 bases, with 13 bases separating them. The V gene's germline CDR1 is SGDLS and CDR2 YYNGEE. This CDR3 spans 14 amino acids. Filled out from reference TRBV9 and TRBJ1-2, the complete variable domain reads DSGVTQTPKHLITATGQRVTLRCSPRSGDLSVYWYQQSLDQGLQFLIQYYNGEERAKGNILERFSAQQFPDLHSELNLSSLELGDSALYFCASSRDRLHYGYTFGSGTRLTVV.

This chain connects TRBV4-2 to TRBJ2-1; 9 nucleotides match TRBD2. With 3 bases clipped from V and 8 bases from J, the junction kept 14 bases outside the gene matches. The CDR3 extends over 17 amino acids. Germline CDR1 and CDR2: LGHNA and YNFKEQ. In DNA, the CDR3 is TGTGCCAGCAGCCATCCACACCTAGCGGGATCCGACGATGAGCAGTTCTTC. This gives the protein CASSHPHLAGSDDEQFF.

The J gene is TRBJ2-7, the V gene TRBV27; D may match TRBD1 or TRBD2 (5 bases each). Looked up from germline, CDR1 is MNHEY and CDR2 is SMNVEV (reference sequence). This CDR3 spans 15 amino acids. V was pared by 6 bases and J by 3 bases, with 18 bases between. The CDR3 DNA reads TGTGCCAGCAGACAATACGGGGCCTTGGGCTACGAGCAGTACTTC. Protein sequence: CASRQYGALGYEQYF.

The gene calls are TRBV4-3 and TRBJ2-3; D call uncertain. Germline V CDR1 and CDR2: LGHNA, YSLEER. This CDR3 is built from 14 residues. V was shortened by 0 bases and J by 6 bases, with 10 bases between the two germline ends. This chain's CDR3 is CASSQDKGMDTQYF. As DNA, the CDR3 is TGCGCCAGCAGCCAAGATAAAGGGATGGATACGCAGTATTTT.

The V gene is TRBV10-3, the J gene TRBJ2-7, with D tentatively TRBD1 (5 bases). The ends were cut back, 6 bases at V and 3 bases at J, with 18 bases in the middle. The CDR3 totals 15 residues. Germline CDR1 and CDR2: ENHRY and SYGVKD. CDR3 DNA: TGTGCCATCAGGGAAAATAAAGGACAAGACTACGAGCAGTACTTC. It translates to CAIRENKGQDYEQYF.

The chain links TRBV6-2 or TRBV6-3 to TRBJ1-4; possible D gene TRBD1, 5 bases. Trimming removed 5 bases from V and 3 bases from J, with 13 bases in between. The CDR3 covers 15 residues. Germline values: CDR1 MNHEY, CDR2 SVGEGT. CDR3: CASSLPRDPNEKLFF. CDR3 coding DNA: TGTGCCAGCAGTCTACCCCGGGACCCTAATGAAAAACTGTTTTTT.

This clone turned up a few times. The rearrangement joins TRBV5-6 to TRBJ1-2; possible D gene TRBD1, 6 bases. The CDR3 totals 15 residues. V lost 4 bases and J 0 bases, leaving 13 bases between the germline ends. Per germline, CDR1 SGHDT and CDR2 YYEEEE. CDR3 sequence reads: CASSRGGGSNYGYTF. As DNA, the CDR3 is TGTGCCAGCAGCCGTGGAGGGGGTTCTAACTATGGCTACACCTTC. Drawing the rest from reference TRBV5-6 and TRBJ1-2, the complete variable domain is DAGVTQSPTHLIKTRGQQVTLRCSPKSGHDTVSWYQQALGQGPQFIFQYYEEEERQRGNFPDRFSGHQFPNYSSELNVNALLLGDSALYLCASSRGGGSNYGYTFGSGTRLTVV.